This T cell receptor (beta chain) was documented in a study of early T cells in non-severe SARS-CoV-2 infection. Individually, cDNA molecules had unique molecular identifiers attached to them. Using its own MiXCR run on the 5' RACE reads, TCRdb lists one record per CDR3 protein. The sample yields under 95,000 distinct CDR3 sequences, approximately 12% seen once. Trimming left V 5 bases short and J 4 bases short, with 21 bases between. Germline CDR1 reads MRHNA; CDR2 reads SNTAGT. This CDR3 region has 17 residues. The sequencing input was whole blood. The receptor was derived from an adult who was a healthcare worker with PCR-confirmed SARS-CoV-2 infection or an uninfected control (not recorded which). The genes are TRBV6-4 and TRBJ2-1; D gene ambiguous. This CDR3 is CASSPSPNTQRYNEQFF. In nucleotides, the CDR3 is TGTGCCAGCAGTCCCTCACCTAATACCCAGAGGTACAATGAGCAGTTCTTC.